These 21 T cell receptor beta chains were all obtained from the same sample, sequenced in a study of T cell responses to AZD1222 COVID-19 vaccine. Here immunoSEQ multiplex PCR was the method, and the copy in TCRdb shows in-frame clones only, minus some. The data contain approximately 110,000 clones, around 90% of them singletons. The sequencing here drew on peripheral blood, taken on day 0 of MenACWY control vaccination. The receptors derive from an adult in good health.

The chain combines TRBV2 with TRBJ1-1; a possible D gene is TRBD1 (6 bases). The length of the CDR3 is 14 residues. The V gene lost 4 bases and the J gene lost 0 bases, with 9 bases spanning the gap. Germline V gene sequence: CDR1 SNHLY, CDR2 FYNNEI. Written as DNA, the CDR3 is TGTGCCAGCAGTGGGACAGCCATGAACACTGAAGCTTTCTTT. This translates into CASSGTAMNTEAFF.

The V call is TRBV3-1 (or the pseudogene TRBV3-2), the J call TRBJ1-5, with 7 bases lining up with TRBD1. J was trimmed by 1 base and V by 2 bases; bases with no gene match: 8. The CDR3 contains 17 residues. Germline assignment: CDR1 LGHDT and CDR2 YNNKEL (reference sequence). This CDR3 is CASSQRAGGLSNQPQHF. The CDR3 coding sequence is TGTGCCAGCAGCCAAAGGGCAGGGGGTTTGAGCAATCAGCCCCAGCATTTT.

The CDR3 region is CASSPGDNQPQHF. The CDR3 nucleotides are TGTGCCAGCAGCCCGGGGGACAATCAGCCCCAGCATTTT. This chain connects TRBV28 to TRBJ1-5, with a tentative D call TRBD1 (5 bases). The CDR3 has 13 residues. V lost 6 bases, J lost 3 bases, and 9 bases lay in between. CDR1 MDHEN and CDR2 SYDVKM come from the germline V gene.

The chain recombines TRBV6-5 with TRBJ2-7, with 9 bases lining up with TRBD2. The CDR3 sequence is 14 residues long. Germline trimming cut 5 bases from V and 9 bases from J; bases unmatched to any gene: 11. The germline gives CDR1 MNHEY, CDR2 SVGAGI. CDR3 nucleotide sequence: TGTGCCAGCAGTATAGCGGGAGAATCTTATGTGCAGTACTTC. Encoded protein: CASSIAGESYVQYF.

The DNA for the CDR3 is TGTGCCAGCAGCCATCTTACAGGGGGTTTGGAGCAGTACTTC. It yields the protein CASSHLTGGLEQYF. This chain links TRBV28 with TRBJ2-7, with TRBD1 matching 8 bases. From germline, CDR1 is MDHEN and CDR2 SYDVKM. The CDR3 loop spans 14 amino acids. V was clipped by 6 bases and J by 7 bases; unmatched bases: 11.

The chain uses TRBV9 and TRBJ2-5; TRBD2 aligns across 7 bases. J lost 1 base, V lost 0 bases, and 24 bases had no gene match. The CDR3 runs 22 residues. CDR1 is SGDLS and CDR2 is YYNGEE in the germline V gene. CDR3 in DNA: TGTGCCAGCAGCGTAGGCGCAGGGACCGGGCGGGAGCCCCGTCGATTCCAAGAGACCCAGTACTTC. This sequence encodes CASSVGAGTGREPRRFQETQYF.

The chain employs TRBV9 and TRBJ1-1; the D is unclear. The V end lost 0 bases, the J end lost 0 bases, and 6 bases lay between the germline ends. The CDR3 contains 14 residues. Germline V lookup: CDR1 SGDLS, CDR2 YYNGEE. CDR3 loop: CASSVAPLNTEAFF. CDR3 bases: TGTGCCAGCAGCGTAGCCCCTTTGAACACTGAAGCTTTCTTT.

The J gene is TRBJ2-3, the V gene TRBV7-2; tentatively, D is TRBD2 (5 bases). Germline-derived CDR1 and CDR2 are SGHTA and FQGNSA. This CDR3 has 15 residues. V lost 3 bases and J 4 bases, leaving 14 bases between the germline ends. CDR3 DNA: TGTGCCAGCAGCTTCGCCGGGGTAGTTGCAGATACGCAGTATTTT. This sequence encodes CASSFAGVVADTQYF.

This clone showed up just a few times. V and J are TRBV24-1 and TRBJ2-3, with no clear D. Trimming stripped 2 bases from V and 2 bases from J, with 10 bases between. The germline V gene encodes CDR1 KGHDR and CDR2 SFDVKD. The CDR3 has 15 residues. CDR3 protein: CATSDSHSLTDTQYF. The CDR3, as DNA: TGTGCCACCAGTGATTCCCACAGTCTCACAGATACGCAGTATTTT.

This rearrangement joins TRBV5-5 to TRBJ1-1, with a weak D call TRBD1 (5 bases). The V gene's germline CDR1 is SGHKS and CDR2 YYEKEE (reference sequence). The V end was cut by 3 bases, the J end by 10 bases, with 13 bases between. The CDR3 is 12 amino acids. Written as DNA, the CDR3 is TGTGCCAGCAGCTACGAGGGGTTGGGAGCTTTCTTT. Its translation is CASSYEGLGAFF.

The V call is TRBV11-3, the J call TRBJ2-7; D is undetermined. This CDR3 has 18 amino acids. Germline V gene lookup returns CDR1 SGHNT and CDR2 YENEEA. The V end lost 1 base, the J end lost 0 bases, and 19 bases lay between the germline ends. In DNA form, the CDR3 reads TGTGCCAGCAGCTTAGCCCCTTACCTTTGGAGCTACTCCTACGAGCAGTACTTC. This gives the protein CASSLAPYLWSYSYEQYF.

The gene calls are TRBV28 and TRBJ1-3; a possible D gene is TRBD1 (5 bases). The CDR3 is made up of 13 amino acids. Germline V gene lookup returns CDR1 MDHEN and CDR2 SYDVKM. Trimming cost V 6 bases and J 2 bases, with 8 bases left between them. The CDR3 loop is CASSWGAGNTIYF. CDR3 coding DNA: TGTGCCAGCAGCTGGGGCGCTGGAAACACCATATATTTT.

The chain joins TRBV28 to TRBJ1-2; D is undetermined. CDR3 length equals 10 residues. V lost 6 bases and J 5 bases, leaving 4 bases between the germline ends. The germline gives CDR1 MDHEN, CDR2 SYDVKM. CDR3 residues: CASSSYGYTF. In DNA form, the CDR3 reads TGTGCCAGCAGCAGTTATGGCTACACCTTC.

The chain combines TRBV4-1 with TRBJ1-4; 7 nucleotides match TRBD1. Germline CDR1 MGHRA, CDR2 YSYEKL. CDR3 length: 19 residues. Trimming cost V 2 bases and J 4 bases; bases outside gene matches: 16. Written as DNA, the CDR3 is TGCGCCAGCAGCCAAAGACAGGGTAGGGTCGACGGCGTTAATGAAAAACTGTTTTTT. Its translation: CASSQRQGRVDGVNEKLFF.

CDR3 amino acids: CASSLTRRTTNYGYTF. The DNA of the CDR3 is TGTGCCAGCAGTTTAACCCGGCGGACTACTAACTATGGCTACACCTTC. The V call is TRBV28, the J call TRBJ1-2, with unresolved D. V lost 2 bases and J 0 bases, leaving 13 bases between the germline ends. Germline V gene sequence: CDR1 MDHEN, CDR2 SYDVKM. The CDR3 sequence is 16 residues long.

The V gene is TRBV19, the J gene TRBJ1-5; D unresolved. Germline CDR1 reads LNHDA; CDR2 reads SQIVND (reference sequence). The CDR3 is 14 amino acids. Trimming took 3 bases from V and 4 from J, leaving 10 bases between them. The CDR3 loop is CASSIVYANQPQHF. DNA of the CDR3: TGTGCCAGTAGTATTGTATACGCTAATCAGCCCCAGCATTTT. Based on the CDR3 plus reference TRBV19 and TRBJ1-5, the full variable domain is DGGITQSPKYLFRKEGQNVTLSCEQNLNHDAMYWYRQDPGQGLRLIYYSQIVNDFQKGDIAEGYSVSREKKESFPLTVTSAQKNPTAFYLCASSIVYANQPQHFGDGTRLSIL.

This chain uses TRBV4-1 with TRBJ1-5, with 7 positions matching TRBD1. The CDR3 has 15 amino acids. Germline assignment: CDR1 MGHRA and CDR2 YSYEKL. Germline trimming cut 2 bases from V and 0 bases from J; bases unmatched to any gene: 1. In DNA, the CDR3 is TGCGCCAGCAGCCAAACAGGGGCTAGCAATCAGCCCCAGCATTTT. Residues: CASSQTGASNQPQHF.

This clone appeared a single time. The J gene is TRBJ2-7, the V gene TRBV3-1 (or the pseudogene TRBV3-2); a weak D match, TRBD1 (6 bases). With 4 bases removed from V and 1 base from J, the gap between germline ends came to 14 bases. CDR1 LGHDT and CDR2 YNNKEL come from the germline V gene (reference sequence). The CDR3 covers 15 residues. This CDR3 reads CASSLRSGESYEQYF. The CDR3 DNA follows: TGTGCCAGCAGCCTACGGTCAGGGGAGTCCTACGAGCAGTACTTC.

The chain is built from TRBV27 and TRBJ2-7; 8 bases line up with TRBD2. The CDR3 covers 16 residues. J was trimmed by 0 bases and V by 2 bases; bases with no gene match: 6. Germline lookup yields CDR1 MNHEY and CDR2 SMNVEV (reference sequence). CDR3 coding DNA: TGTGCCAGCAGTTTAATCTCGGGAGGGAGCTCCTACGAGCAGTACTTC. Residues: CASSLISGGSSYEQYF.

This clone was counted once. The chain couples TRBV7-6 to TRBJ1-3; D call uncertain. Trimming left V 3 bases short and J 2 bases short, with 11 bases between. CDR1 and CDR2 (germline): SGHVS, FNYEAQ. The CDR3 runs 15 residues. The CDR3 reads CASSLDRTAGNTIYF. The CDR3 region has the DNA TGTGCCAGCAGCTTGGATCGAACAGCTGGAAACACCATATATTTT.

In the case of this clone: Different DNA sequences within this sample yield the same CDR3. The V and J genes are TRBV7-2 and TRBJ1-5, with D perhaps matching TRBD1 (5 bases). The CDR3 length is 13 residues. V dropped 1 base and J dropped 5 bases, with 6 bases sitting between them. Germline CDR1 SGHTA, CDR2 FQGNSA. DNA for the CDR3: TGTGCCAGCAGCTTAGTCAGGGATCAGCCCCAGCATTTT. Its protein product is CASSLVRDQPQHF.